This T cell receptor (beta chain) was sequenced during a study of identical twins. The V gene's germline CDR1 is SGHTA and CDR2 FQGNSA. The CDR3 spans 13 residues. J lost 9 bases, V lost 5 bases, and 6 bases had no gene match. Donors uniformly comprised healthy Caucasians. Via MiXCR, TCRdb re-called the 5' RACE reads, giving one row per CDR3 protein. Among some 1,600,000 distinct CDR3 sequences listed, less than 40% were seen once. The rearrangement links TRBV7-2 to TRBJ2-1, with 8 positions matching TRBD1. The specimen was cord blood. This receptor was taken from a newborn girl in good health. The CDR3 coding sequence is TGTGCCAGCAGCCTTCAGGGGGCGCGTGAGCAGTTCTTC. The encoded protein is CASSLQGAREQFF.